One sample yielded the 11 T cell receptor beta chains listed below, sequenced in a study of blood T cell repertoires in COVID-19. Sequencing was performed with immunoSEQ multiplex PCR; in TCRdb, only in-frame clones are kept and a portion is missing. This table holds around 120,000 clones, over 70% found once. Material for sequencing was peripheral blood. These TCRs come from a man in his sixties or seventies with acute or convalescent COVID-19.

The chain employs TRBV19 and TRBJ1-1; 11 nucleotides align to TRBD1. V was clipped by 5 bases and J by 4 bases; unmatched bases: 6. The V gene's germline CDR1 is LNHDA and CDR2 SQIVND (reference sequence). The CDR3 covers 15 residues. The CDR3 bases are TGTGCCAGTAGTGTCCTCGGGACAGGGGGCACTGAAGCTTTCTTT. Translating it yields CASSVLGTGGTEAFF.

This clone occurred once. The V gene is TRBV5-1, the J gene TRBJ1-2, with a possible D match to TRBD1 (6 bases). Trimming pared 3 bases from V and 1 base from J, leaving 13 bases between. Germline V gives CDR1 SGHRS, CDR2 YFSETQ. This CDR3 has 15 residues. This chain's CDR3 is CASSYEGQRNYGYTF. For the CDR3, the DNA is TGCGCCAGCAGCTATGAAGGACAGCGTAACTATGGCTACACCTTC.

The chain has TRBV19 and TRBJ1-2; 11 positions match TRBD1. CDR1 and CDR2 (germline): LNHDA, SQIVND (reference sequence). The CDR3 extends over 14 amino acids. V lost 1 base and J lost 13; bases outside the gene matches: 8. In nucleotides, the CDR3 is TGTGCCAGTAGTATAGGGACAGGGGGCGGAAAAAGCACCTTC. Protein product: CASSIGTGGGKSTF. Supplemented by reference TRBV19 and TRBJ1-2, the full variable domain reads DGGITQSPKYLFRKEGQNVTLSCEQNLNHDAMYWYRQDPGQGLRLIYYSQIVNDFQKGDIAEGYSVSREKKESFPLTVTSAQKNPTAFYLCASSIGTGGGKSTFGSGTRLTVV.

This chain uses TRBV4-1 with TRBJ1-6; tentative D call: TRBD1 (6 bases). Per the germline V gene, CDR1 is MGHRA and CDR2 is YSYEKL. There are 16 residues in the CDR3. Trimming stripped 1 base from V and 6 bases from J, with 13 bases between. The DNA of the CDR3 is TGCGCCAGCAGCCAAGCAACAGGGTTAGGTAATTCACCCCTCCACTTT. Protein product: CASSQATGLGNSPLHF.

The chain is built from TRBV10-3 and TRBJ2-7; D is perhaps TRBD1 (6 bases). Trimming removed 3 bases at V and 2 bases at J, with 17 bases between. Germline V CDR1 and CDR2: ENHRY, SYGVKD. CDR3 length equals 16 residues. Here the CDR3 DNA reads TGTGCCATCAGTGATGTTGGGGAGAGGGGGACCTACGAGCAGTACTTC. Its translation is CAISDVGERGTYEQYF.

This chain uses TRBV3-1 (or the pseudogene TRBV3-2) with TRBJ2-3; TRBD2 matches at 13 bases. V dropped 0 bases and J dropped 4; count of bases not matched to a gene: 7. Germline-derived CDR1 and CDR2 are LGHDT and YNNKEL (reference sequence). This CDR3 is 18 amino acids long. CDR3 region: CASSQDGTSGVVSDTQYF. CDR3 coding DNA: TGTGCCAGCAGCCAAGATGGGACTAGCGGGGTGGTCTCAGATACGCAGTATTTT.

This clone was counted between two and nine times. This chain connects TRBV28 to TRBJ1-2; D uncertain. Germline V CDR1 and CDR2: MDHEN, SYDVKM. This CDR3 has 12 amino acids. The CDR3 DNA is TGTGTAATGGGCAGCCCTCGTGATGGCTACACCTTC. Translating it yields CVMGSPRDGYTF.

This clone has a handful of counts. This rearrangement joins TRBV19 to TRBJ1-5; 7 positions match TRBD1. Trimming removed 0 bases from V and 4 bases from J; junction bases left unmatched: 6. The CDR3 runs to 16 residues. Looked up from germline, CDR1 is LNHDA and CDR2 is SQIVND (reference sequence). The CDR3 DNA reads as TGTGCCAGTAGTATAGATTGGGCAGGGGGAAATCAGCCCCAGCATTTT. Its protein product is CASSIDWAGGNQPQHF. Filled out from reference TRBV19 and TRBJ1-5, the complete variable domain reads DGGITQSPKYLFRKEGQNVTLSCEQNLNHDAMYWYRQDPGQGLRLIYYSQIVNDFQKGDIAEGYSVSREKKESFPLTVTSAQKNPTAFYLCASSIDWAGGNQPQHFGDGTRLSIL.

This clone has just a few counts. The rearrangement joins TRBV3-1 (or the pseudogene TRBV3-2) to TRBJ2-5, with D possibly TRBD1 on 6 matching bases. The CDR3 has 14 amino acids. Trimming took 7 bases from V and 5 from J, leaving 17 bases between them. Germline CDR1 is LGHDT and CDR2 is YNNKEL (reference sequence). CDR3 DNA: TGTGCCAGCACCGACCCTTACAGGGTGGAGACCCAGTACTTC. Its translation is CASTDPYRVETQYF.

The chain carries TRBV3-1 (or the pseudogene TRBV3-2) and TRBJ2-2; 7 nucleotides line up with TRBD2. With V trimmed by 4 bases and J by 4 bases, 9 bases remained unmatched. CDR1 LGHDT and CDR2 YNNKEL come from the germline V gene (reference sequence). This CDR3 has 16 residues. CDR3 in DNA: TGTGCCAGCAGCCCGCGAGCCGGCGGGGGCACCGGGGAGCTGTTTTTT. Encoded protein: CASSPRAGGGTGELFF.

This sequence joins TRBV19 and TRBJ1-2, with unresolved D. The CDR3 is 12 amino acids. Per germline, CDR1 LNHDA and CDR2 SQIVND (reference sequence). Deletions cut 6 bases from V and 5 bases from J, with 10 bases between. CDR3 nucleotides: TGTGCCAGTAGACCGGGGTTATATGGCTACACCTTC. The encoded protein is CASRPGLYGYTF.